This entry describes one T cell receptor (beta chain). The antigen is undetermined. Clones were sequenced by immunoSEQ multiplex PCR, and TCRdb holds only the in-frame ones, with some missing. The repertoire holds just under 75,000 clones, around 80% seen once, with around 48% in the top ten. The data belong to a study of T cell responses to AZD1222 COVID-19 vaccine. CDR3 length equals 11 residues. Germline CDR1 reads MNHEY; CDR2 reads SMNVEV (reference sequence). The V and J ends lost 8 bases and 1 base respectively, with 5 bases between them. Study-level results: Donor demographics were predominantly white British with a female majority; clonal diversity may be underestimated. Spike was spanned by vaccine-associated CD4 TCRs, which were dominant at 160-218 and 743-854.

The sequence derives from an adult who received the AZD1222 COVID-19 vaccine. Sequencing used peripheral blood, obtained 28 days after the second AZD1222 dose. The chain couples TRBV27 to TRBJ1-2; no firm D call. The CDR3 DNA reads TGTGCCAGCGCCGATAACTATGGCTACACCTTC. Encoded protein: CASADNYGYTF.